The 2 T cell receptor beta chains below all came from one sample that was sequenced in a study of shared clonotypes between healthy human individuals. Data came from immunoSEQ multiplex PCR; TCRdb stores just in-frame clones and leaves some out. The repertoire holds around 500,000 clones, with 81% as singletons. Material for sequencing was PBMCs. Receptors originate from a woman in her thirties or forties in good health. Some clones in this sample may be carry-over from other donors' samples.

The chain combines TRBV6-1 with TRBJ1-2; 8 positions match TRBD1. Germline values: CDR1 MNHNS, CDR2 SASEGT. The CDR3 is 15 amino acids. With V trimmed by 3 bases and J by 2 bases, 5 bases remained unmatched. CDR3 residues: CASSDPGQVNYGYTF. In DNA form, the CDR3 reads TGTGCCAGCAGTGATCCGGGACAGGTGAACTATGGCTACACCTTC.

The chain has TRBV29-1 and TRBJ1-1, with TRBD1 identical over 7 bases. The CDR3 spans 12 residues. Germline V gene lookup returns CDR1 SQVTM and CDR2 ANQGSEA. V was clipped by 7 bases and J by 3 bases; unmatched bases: 5. CDR3 sequence (DNA): TGCAGCGGAATCAGGGGGGACACTGAAGCTTTCTTT. It encodes CSGIRGDTEAFF.